This T cell receptor beta chain appears in the sequencing data of a study of cytomegalovirus exposure and HLA in healthy donors. The V gene's germline CDR1 is KGHSH and CDR2 LQKENI. With V trimmed by 4 bases and J by 9 bases, 11 bases remained unmatched. The CDR3 is made up of 14 amino acids. This clone was recorded once. The PCR made use of 60 Vbeta and 13 Jbeta primers. Some clones are missing from TCRdb's copy, which holds only in-frame ones; the method was immunoSEQ multiplex PCR. The repertoire holds 100,000 to 150,000 clones, with 83% as singletons. The sequence was obtained from a middle-aged woman in good health and CMV-seropositive. This chain connects TRBV18 to TRBJ2-7; 8 bases agree with TRBD2. Sample: PBMCs. CDR3 loop: CASSLQKTSAGQYF. Here the CDR3 DNA reads TGTGCCAGCTCACTCCAAAAGACTAGCGCAGGGCAGTACTTC.